Presented here are 31 T cell receptor beta chains from one specimen sequenced in a study of tumor-infiltrating lymphocytes in primary liver carcinoma. The tissue used was unsorted bulk material of roughly 17-33 mg. RNA and DNA were co-extracted from it with the AllPrep DNA/RNA mini kit. From around 520 ng of total RNA, TCR beta-specific cDNA was reverse-transcribed using a constant-region primer. Investigators got TCR beta libraries out of three nested multiplex PCR rounds, done with slightly modified ARM-PCR. The first two PCR rounds, roughly 9 cycles each, used TRBV1-TRBV30 forward primers and a C-beta reverse primer. TCRdb reprocessed the multiplex PCR reads via MiXCR and lists one record per CDR3 protein. Found here are 75,000 or so distinct CDR3 sequences, over 60% of them singletons; the top ten hold about 27%. Sequenced sample: liver tumor tissue from sampling region 4. Specified subset: tumor region T4, right-lateral pole. Receptor source: a man aged 35 to 55 with primary liver carcinoma and hepatitis B virus infection.

To note about this clonotype: A much larger clone differs from this one at a single base, so this may be a read error. As DNA, the CDR3 is TGTGCCAGCACCTTAGGGACTAGCGGGACCACGCAGTATTTT. Its protein is CASTLGTSGTTQYF. This chain links TRBV7-9 with TRBJ2-3; TRBD2 matches 13 bases. The CDR3 contains 14 residues. Germline V gene sequence: CDR1 SEHNR, CDR2 FQNEAQ (reference sequence).

Concerning this clonotype itself: A read error may produce the germline difference seen at one junction end. The rearrangement links TRBV7-8 to TRBJ2-1; TRBD2 aligns across 11 bases. Germline V gene data show CDR1 as SGHVS and CDR2 as FQNEAQ. CDR3 length equals 15 residues. The CDR3 spells CANSRPGLAADEQLF. CDR3 DNA sequence: TGTGCCAACAGCAGACCGGGACTAGCGGCTGATGAGCAGCTCTTC. Full variable domain (rest looked up from reference TRBV7-8 and TRBJ2-1): GAGVSQSPRYKVAKRGQDVALRCDPISGHVSLFWYQQALGQGPEFLTYFQNEAQLDKSGLPSDRFFAERPEGSVSTLKIQRTQQEDSAVYLCANSRPGLAADEQLFGPGTRLTVL.

This clonotype was seen a handful of times. A much larger clone lies one base from this, so it may be a read error. The rearrangement uses TRBV28 and TRBJ1-3; tentatively, D is TRBD1 (6 bases). Per germline, CDR1 MDHEN and CDR2 SYDVKM. This CDR3 contains 14 residues. The CDR3 coding sequence is TGTGCCAGCAGGACGGACAGTCCTGGAGACACCATATATTTT. Translating gives CASRTDSPGDTIYF.

Comment on this clonotype: At one end, the junction sequence differs from germline, possibly due to a read error. The chain has TRBV2 and TRBJ2-7, with D perhaps TRBD2 (6 bases). The CDR3 runs 15 residues. The germline V gene encodes CDR1 SNHLY and CDR2 FYNNEI. The CDR3 region is CVSSSTNGSSYEQYF. In DNA form, the CDR3 reads TGTGTCAGCAGTTCAACTAACGGGAGCTCCTACGAGCAGTACTTC. The whole variable domain, filled in from reference TRBV2 and TRBJ2-7, reads EPEVTQTPSHQVTQMGQEVILRCVPISNHLYFYWYRQILGQKVEFLVSFYNNEISEKSEIFDDQFSVERPDGSNFTLKIRSTKLEDSAMYFCVSSSTNGSSYEQYFGPGTRLTVT.

About this clonotype: No conserved phenylalanine or tryptophan is present at the end of the CDR3, so a read error is the likely explanation. No DNA is shown, since the ends of the CDR3 on it are uncertain; the CDR3 is the one TCRdb lists. The genes are TRBV11-2 and TRBJ2-1; the table's D call of TRBD2 was not tested on the DNA. Inclusive of both ends, the CDR3 amounts to 16 amino acids. Germline V gene lookup returns CDR1 SGHAT and CDR2 FQNNGV. The CDR3 region is CASSYSSTRGRGGEFS.

This clonotype was detected many times. The chain has TRBV4-1 and TRBJ2-3; TRBD1 is a possible D gene (5 bases). Trimming took off 1 base at V and 4 bases at J, with 6 bases between the two ends. This CDR3 is built from 13 residues. The germline V gene encodes CDR1 MGHRA and CDR2 YSYEKL. The chain's CDR3 is CASSQVGADTQYF. CDR3 coding DNA: TGCGCCAGCAGCCAAGTAGGGGCAGATACGCAGTATTTT.

Details on this clonotype: This could be a read error, since a much larger clone is one nucleotide away. The CDR3 ends on some other residue instead of the conserved phenylalanine or tryptophan, so this is likely a read error. The chain is built from TRBV6-1 and TRBJ2-7; TRBD2 matches at 7 bases. The length of the CDR3 is 15 residues. The V segment lost 6 bases and the J segment 7 bases; nucleotides outside the gene matches: 15. Germline V CDR1 and CDR2: MNHNS, SASEGT. The DNA of the CDR3 is TGTGCCAGCAGCCCCAGCGGGATCGTTTCTTGGGAGCAGTACCTC. It is translated as CASSPSGIVSWEQYL.

The rearrangement links TRBV6-5 to TRBJ2-2, with 9 bases aligning to TRBD2. The V segment lost 10 bases and the J segment 5 bases; nucleotides outside the gene matches: 11. The length of the CDR3 is 15 residues. Germline loops: CDR1 MNHEY, CDR2 SVGAGI. The CDR3 region has the DNA TGTGCCAACAGGGGTAGCGGGAGTGGGACCGGGGAGCTGTTTTTT. Translating it yields CANRGSGSGTGELFF.

Points on this clonotype: A much larger clone lies one base from this, so it may be a read error. This chain links TRBV12-5 with TRBJ2-7; unclear D gene. Germline assignment: CDR1 LGHNT and CDR2 FRNRAP. The CDR3 consists of 10 residues. V lost 6 bases, J lost 6 bases, and 6 bases lay in between. This CDR3 reads CASGSCEQYF. The CDR3 bases are TGTGCTAGTGGCAGCTGCGAGCAGTACTTC.

The chain combines TRBV5-1 with TRBJ2-3, with 10 nucleotides matching TRBD2. V was pared by 0 bases and J by 2 bases, with 6 bases of the junction left unmatched. There are 17 residues in the CDR3. Germline assignment: CDR1 SGHRS and CDR2 YFSETQ. CDR3 nucleotides: TGCGCCAGCAGCTTGGTGCCTAGCGGGAGATTCACAGATACGCAGTATTTT. Encoded protein: CASSLVPSGRFTDTQYF.

This clonotype was found many times. A read error may explain this, as a much larger clone is one base away. V is TRBV6-5 and J is TRBJ1-2; no reliable D call. V gave up 7 bases and J gave up 7 bases, with 16 bases separating them. CDR1 and CDR2 from the germline V gene are MNHEY and SVGAGI. This CDR3 has 13 amino acids. The CDR3 spells CASTRESRRGYTF. The DNA of the CDR3 is TGTGCCAGCACCAGAGAGTCGCGACGTGGCTACACCTTC.

This clonotype occurred many times. The DNA of the CDR3 is TGTGCCATCAGTGAAAGGGACAGGACTTACAATGAGCAGTTCTTC. It encodes CAISERDRTYNEQFF. The chain carries TRBV10-3 and TRBJ2-1; 8 bases line up with TRBD1. The CDR3 loop spans 15 amino acids. V trimming: 3 bases; J trimming: 4 bases; junction bases outside the gene matches: 5. CDR1 and CDR2 (germline): ENHRY, SYGVKD.

This clonotype was found many times. The rearrangement uses TRBV12-3 or TRBV12-4 and TRBJ2-5; tentative D call: TRBD2 (6 bases). This CDR3 is 15 amino acids long. V dropped 5 bases and J dropped 9 bases, with 22 bases sitting between them. CDR3 sequence reads: CASSPTGSLRDSQYF. As DNA, the CDR3 is TGTGCCAGCAGTCCGACCGGGTCACTAAGGGACTCCCAGTACTTC.

The rearrangement joins TRBV12-3 or TRBV12-4 to TRBJ2-1; TRBD2 matches at 7 bases. This CDR3 is 13 amino acids long. V lost 5 bases, J lost 16 bases, and 14 bases stayed unmatched. The CDR3 spells CASSPTSTNEHFF. As DNA, the CDR3 is TGTGCCAGCAGTCCGACTAGCACCAATGAACACTTCTTC.

With regard to this clonotype: Given a much more abundant clone one base away, this may be a read error. The chain employs TRBV5-1 and TRBJ1-2, with 8 bases fitting TRBD1. The ends lost 8 bases at V and 0 bases at J; junction bases unmatched: 3. Per germline, CDR1 SGHRS and CDR2 YFSETQ. The CDR3 is 13 residues long. The CDR3 DNA reads as TGCGCCAGTATGACAGGGGCTAACTATGGCTACACCTTC. Its translation is CASMTGANYGYTF.

Concerning this clonotype itself: At one end, the junction sequence differs from germline, possibly due to a read error. The chain links TRBV11-2 to TRBJ2-3; D tentatively fits TRBD1 or TRBD2 (5 bases each). The CDR3 has 14 residues. Per the germline V gene, CDR1 is SGHAT and CDR2 is FQNNGV. The CDR3 protein is CASGLGPGGDMQYF. CDR3 sequence (DNA): TGTGCCAGCGGCCTGGGACCTGGGGGAGATATGCAGTATTTT.

This clonotype was seen a handful of times. The rearrangement links TRBV24-1 to TRBJ2-3; the D gene is possibly TRBD2 (6 bases). Trimming removed 9 bases from V and 2 bases from J, with 20 bases in between. The CDR3 sequence is 16 residues long. Per germline, CDR1 KGHDR and CDR2 SFDVKD. CDR3 sequence: CATSSVTSKVTDTQYF. DNA for the CDR3: TGTGCCACCTCATCGGTGACTAGTAAGGTCACAGATACGCAGTATTTT.

In this sample, this clonotype turned up once. One base away lies a much larger clone, so this may be a sequencing read error. The gene calls are TRBV7-9 and TRBJ1-6; 9 bases agree with TRBD1. The CDR3 is 16 residues long. Looked up from germline, CDR1 is SEHNR and CDR2 is FQNEAQ (reference sequence). The CDR3 sequence: CASSLGTGVHNSSLHF. The CDR3 DNA reads TGTGCCAGCAGCTTAGGGACAGGGGTGCATAATTCATCCCTCCACTTT. Based on the CDR3 plus reference TRBV7-9 and TRBJ1-6, the full variable domain is DTGVSQNPRHKITKRGQNVTFRCDPISEHNRLYWYRQTLGQGPEFLTYFQNEAQLEKSRLLSDRFSAERPKGSFSTLEIQRTEQGDSAMYLCASSLGTGVHNSSLHFGNGTRLTVT.

A word on this clonotype: The junction shows a germline mismatch at one end, possibly a read error. The chain has TRBV6-1 and TRBJ1-2, with D perhaps matching TRBD1 (6 bases). Germline loops: CDR1 MNHNS, CDR2 SASEGT. This CDR3 contains 13 residues. In nucleotides, the CDR3 is TGTGCTAGCAGCAGCGGGGAGGGGGTATTATGCACCTTC. This encodes CASSSGEGVLCTF.

The CDR3 sequence: CASSMPPPGEGGSDSYNEQFF. CDR3 nucleotide sequence: TGTGCCAGCAGCATGCCGCCCCCGGGAGAAGGCGGCAGTGATTCCTACAATGAGCAGTTCTTC. This chain connects TRBV11-2 to TRBJ2-1, with D possibly being TRBD2 (6 bases). The CDR3 consists of 21 residues. Germline CDR1 reads SGHAT; CDR2 reads FQNNGV. V gave up 5 bases and J gave up 1 base, with 30 bases separating them.

A word on this clonotype: Compared with germline, one end of the junction differs, possibly owing to a read error. The chain combines TRBV6-5 with TRBJ2-1, with a tentative D call TRBD2 (5 bases). This CDR3 has 15 amino acids. Germline CDR1 MNHEY, CDR2 SVGAGI. The CDR3 sequence: CASSVLVGSYNEQFF. CDR3 nucleotides: TGTGCCAGCAGTGTACTAGTGGGATCCTACAACGAGCAGTTCTTC.

This clonotype was counted ten times or more. This rearrangement joins TRBV7-9 to TRBJ1-1; D is ambiguous. V was pared by 1 base and J by 3 bases, with 6 bases between. CDR1 and CDR2 from the germline V gene are SEHNR and FQNEAQ (reference sequence). This CDR3 region has 13 residues. The CDR3 loop is CASSLDEYTEAFF. As DNA, the CDR3 is TGTGCCAGCAGCTTAGATGAGTACACTGAAGCTTTCTTT.

In the case of this clonotype: This likely comes from a read error, as the CDR3 has no conserved phenylalanine or tryptophan at its end. This chain uses TRBV28 with TRBJ2-1, with no clear D. CDR1 MDHEN and CDR2 SYDVKM come from the germline V gene. There are 15 residues in the CDR3. The DNA for the CDR3 is TGTGTCAGTAGTCCACAAGTCTTTCCCCACAATGAGCAGTTCCTC. As protein: CVSSPQVFPHNEQFL.

CDR3 DNA: TGTGCCAGTGGTGCGGGACTACTGGGCGGGGAGCTGTTTTTT. Its protein product is CASGAGLLGGELFF. The V and J genes are TRBV19 and TRBJ2-2; 7 nucleotides agree with TRBD2. V lost 8 bases to trimming and J lost 7 bases; unmatched junction nucleotides: 10. This CDR3 comprises 14 residues. Germline-derived CDR1 and CDR2 are LNHDA and SQIVND (reference sequence). Combining the CDR3 with reference TRBV19 and TRBJ2-2 gives the whole variable domain DGGITQSPKYLFRKEGQNVTLSCEQNLNHDAMYWYRQDPGQGLRLIYYSQIVNDFQKGDIAEGYSVSREKKESFPLTVTSAQKNPTAFYLCASGAGLLGGELFFGEGSRLTVL.

A word on this clonotype: At one boundary the junction diverges from the germline segment, which might be a read error. This sequence joins TRBV29-1 and TRBJ2-3; TRBD2 matches 8 bases. Germline lookup yields CDR1 SQVTM and CDR2 ANQGSEA. The CDR3 has 15 amino acids. The chain's CDR3 is CSVEGELAATNTQYF. The CDR3 nucleotides read TGCAGCGTTGAAGGGGAACTAGCGGCCACAAATACGCAGTATTTT.

This clonotype was recorded many times. The chain carries TRBV29-1 and TRBJ2-7, with 10 bases aligning to TRBD2. V lost 7 bases to trimming and J lost 7 bases; unmatched junction nucleotides: 10. This CDR3 has 13 amino acids. Germline assignment: CDR1 SQVTM and CDR2 ANQGSEA. In DNA, the CDR3 is TGCAGCGGAACAACTAGCGGGATTCAAGAGCAGTACTTC. It is translated as CSGTTSGIQEQYF.

This clonotype was seen ten or more times. The chain is built from TRBV29-1 and TRBJ2-7, with no clear D. Trimming cost V 2 bases and J 1 base, with 9 bases left between them. This CDR3 has 13 residues. Germline CDR1 reads SQVTM; CDR2 reads ANQGSEA. The CDR3 region has the DNA TGCAGCGTTGAATTAACAGAATCCTACGAGCAGTACTTC. Its protein is CSVELTESYEQYF.

This clonotype was observed many times. The chain recombines TRBV7-9 with TRBJ2-1, with 10 nucleotides matching TRBD1. The V gene's germline CDR1 is SEHNR and CDR2 FQNEAQ (reference sequence). With V trimmed by 1 base and J by 6 bases, 3 bases remained unmatched. This CDR3 region has 15 residues. The CDR3 loop reads CASSLGQGALNEQFF. The CDR3 DNA sequence: TGTGCCAGCAGCTTAGGACAGGGGGCCCTCAATGAGCAGTTCTTC.

As to this clonotype: Sequence at one end of the junction differs from germline and may be a read error. CDR3 sequence (DNA): TGTGCCAGTAGTTTGTTAGCGGGAGTAGTCACCGGGGTGCTGTTTTTT. Amino acid sequence: CASSLLAGVVTGVLFF. The rearrangement links TRBV12-3 or TRBV12-4 to TRBJ2-2; TRBD2 matches 9 bases. This CDR3 region has 16 residues.

The rearrangement joins TRBV12-3 or TRBV12-4 to TRBJ2-7; D unresolved. The CDR3 length is 14 residues. The CDR3 here is CVSRLGSSSYEQYF. In DNA form, the CDR3 reads TGTGTTAGCAGACTCGGCTCCAGCTCCTACGAGCAGTACTTC.

In regard to this clonotype: This may arise from a read error, as a much more abundant clone is one base away. This chain joins TRBV30 and TRBJ1-5, with D hard to call. CDR3 length equals 13 residues. V was pared by 0 bases and J by 6 bases, with 9 bases between. From germline, CDR1 is GTSNPN and CDR2 SVGIG (reference sequence). The CDR3 protein is CAWSVYSGQPQHF. CDR3 bases: TGTGCCTGGAGTGTATATTCGGGTCAGCCCCAGCATTTT.